A single sample is the source of the 5 T cell receptor beta chains below, sequenced in a study of shared clonotypes between healthy human individuals. The data were produced by immunoSEQ multiplex PCR, yet TCRdb's version contains in-frame clones alone and is incomplete. Among around 600,000 clones listed, approximately 95% were seen once. Positively selected for CCR7, the CD45RO-negative cells used as naive CD8 cells excluded terminally differentiated effector memory CD45RA+ cells. The source material was naive CD8+ T cells sorted from blood. The origin of the receptors is a woman aged 30 to 39 in good health.

V is TRBV15 and J is TRBJ2-3; 10 bases align to TRBD1. The CDR3 loop spans 15 amino acids. Germline CDR1 reads LNHNV; CDR2 reads YYDKDF (reference sequence). Trimming took 6 bases from V and 4 from J; bases not matched to a gene: 7. CDR3 nucleotide sequence: TGTGCCACCAGGGGGGACAGGGGAGGACCAGATACGCAGTATTTT. Protein product: CATRGDRGGPDTQYF. The whole variable domain, remainder taken from reference TRBV15 and TRBJ2-3, is DAMVIQNPRYQVTQFGKPVTLSCSQTLNHNVMYWYQQKSSQAPKLLFHYYDKDFNNEADTPDNFQSRRPNTSFCFLDIRSPGLGDTAMYLCATRGDRGGPDTQYFGPGTRLTVL.

The chain uses TRBV28 and TRBJ1-3; D gene unclear. The CDR3 length is 15 residues. V dropped 3 bases and J dropped 3 bases, with 12 bases sitting between them. Germline assignment: CDR1 MDHEN and CDR2 SYDVKM. The DNA of the CDR3 is TGTGCCAGCAGTTTTTCGTCGGGAGGTGGAAACACCATATATTTT. This gives the protein CASSFSSGGGNTIYF.

This clone showed up just a few times. The chain uses TRBV27 and TRBJ2-7; TRBD2 matches 11 bases. The junction had 4 bases not matched to a gene; V was cut back by 4 bases and J by 2 bases. This CDR3 contains 15 residues. Looked up from germline, CDR1 is MNHEY and CDR2 is SMNVEV (reference sequence). Written as DNA, the CDR3 is TGTGCCAGCAGTTACACTAGCGGGAGCCCCTACGAGCAGTACTTC. Translation gives CASSYTSGSPYEQYF.

The rearrangement joins TRBV7-6 to TRBJ2-7; 11 bases are shared with TRBD2. There are 15 residues in the CDR3. Germline CDR1 SGHVS, CDR2 FNYEAQ. Trimming cost V 5 bases and J 2 bases; bases outside gene matches: 5. Here the CDR3 reads CASSLGTSGTYEQYF. The CDR3 coding sequence is TGTGCCAGCAGCCTGGGGACTAGCGGTACCTACGAGCAGTACTTC.

J is TRBJ2-1 and V is TRBV6-5; D perhaps matches TRBD2 (5 bases). Germline V CDR1 and CDR2: MNHEY, SVGAGI. The V end was cut by 0 bases, the J end by 1 base, with 7 bases between. CDR3 length equals 15 residues. CDR3 DNA sequence: TGTGCCAGCAGTTACTCGCCGGGATCCTACAATGAGCAGTTCTTC. Translated: CASSYSPGSYNEQFF.